This T cell receptor (beta chain) was found in a study of T cells expressing NK-cell markers. One entry per CDR3 protein, without DNA, is what TCRdb gives after re-calling the 5' RACE reads. The sample is made up of around 470,000 distinct CDR3 sequences, and the top ten hold 1.4% of it. Material for sequencing was blood T cells: a sorted CD56 or NKG2C T cell subset, CD4+ or CD8+ T cells, or bulk PBMC T cells (not recorded which). The clonotype was recovered from a woman in her forties or fifties in good health.

The CDR3 loop is CASSLGGDGDEQFF. This rearrangement joins TRBV7-3 to TRBJ2-1; TCRdb outputs TRBD1, but without DNA this stays unchecked. From germline, CDR1 is SGHTA and CDR2 FQGTGA. There are 14 residues in the CDR3.